A selection of T cell receptor beta chains follows, all from one sample in a study of T-cell reconstitution after alpha-beta-depleted transplantation in children. TCRdb reprocessed the PCR reads with MiXCR, giving one entry per CDR3 protein. This sample has approximately 430,000 distinct CDR3 sequences; around 16% occur once, and the top ten carry 29%. This sample comprised PBMCs, mostly from graft donor cells, obtained 360 days after TCRalphabeta/CD19-depleted stem cell transplant. These TCRs come from a boy under three years old who had a stem cell transplant for Wiskott-Aldrich syndrome, so the T cells may come from the graft donor. The CDR3 runs from the conserved cysteine through the conserved F or W. Fields, in order: J gene, D gene, clone size, V gene, CDR3 DNA, CDR3 protein. D genes are given only for firm matches. Rows give clone size only sometimes, using once, few, many, or a class for an expanded clone.

J gene: TRBJ2-5
D gene: NA
clone size: few
V gene: TRBV11-2
CDR3 DNA: TGTGCCAGCAGCTTAGGGGTTCAGGGGACCGTGGGGGAGACCCAGTACTTC
CDR3 protein: CASSLGVQGTVGETQYF

J gene: TRBJ2-7
D gene: TRBD2
clone size: NA
V gene: TRBV6-1
CDR3 DNA: TGTGCCAGCAGCCACGCCTCTATAGCGGGAGTGATTTACGAGCAGTACTTC
CDR3 protein: CASSHASIAGVIYEQYF

J gene: TRBJ2-1
D gene: TRBD1
clone size: NA
V gene: TRBV5-1
CDR3 DNA: TGCGCCAGCAGCTTGGGCCCCCGACAGGGTAGGAGTCAGAATGAGCAGTTCTTC
CDR3 protein: CASSLGPRQGRSQNEQFF

J gene: TRBJ1-4
D gene: NA
clone size: few
V gene: TRBV20-1
CDR3 DNA: TGCAGTGCTAGGGGCACAGGTACAACTAATGAAAAACTGTTTTTT
CDR3 protein: CSARGTGTTNEKLFF

J gene: TRBJ2-1
D gene: TRBD2
clone size: many
V gene: TRBV20-1
CDR3 DNA: TGCAGTGCAAGGCTAGCGGGAGGGTACAATGAGCAGTTCTTC
CDR3 protein: CSARLAGGYNEQFF

J gene: TRBJ2-5
D gene: NA
clone size: NA
V gene: TRBV2
CDR3 DNA: TGTGCCAGCTTGAGGGCGGCACAAGAGACCCAGTACTTC
CDR3 protein: CASLRAAQETQYF

J gene: TRBJ2-1
D gene: NA
clone size: few
V gene: TRBV24-1
CDR3 DNA: TGTGCCACCAGTCGAAGGGGTTTGGCCAGTGAGCAGTTCTTC
CDR3 protein: CATSRRGLASEQFF

J gene: TRBJ2-1
D gene: TRBD2
clone size: NA
V gene: TRBV5-5
CDR3 DNA: TGTGCCAGCAGCTTGGTGGGACTAGACTACAATGAGCAGTTCTTC
CDR3 protein: CASSLVGLDYNEQFF

J gene: TRBJ2-1
D gene: NA
clone size: few
V gene: TRBV5-1
CDR3 DNA: TGCGCCAGCAGCACCCACGACTTGGCCAATGAGCAGTTCTTC
CDR3 protein: CASSTHDLANEQFF

J gene: TRBJ2-7
D gene: TRBD1
clone size: NA
V gene: TRBV28
CDR3 DNA: TGTGCCAGCACCCCCTCGGACAGGTACGAAGACGAGCAGTACTTC
CDR3 protein: CASTPSDRYEDEQYF

J gene: TRBJ1-1
D gene: NA
clone size: NA
V gene: TRBV3-1
CDR3 DNA: TGTGCCAGCAGCCAAGTTGGGGGCACTGAAGCTTTCTTT
CDR3 protein: CASSQVGGTEAFF

J gene: TRBJ2-7
D gene: TRBD1
clone size: NA
V gene: TRBV27
CDR3 DNA: TGTGCCAGCAGTTTCCGCGGGACAGGACCTTTAAGCTCCTACGAGCAGTACTTC
CDR3 protein: CASSFRGTGPLSSYEQYF

J gene: TRBJ2-5
D gene: TRBD1
clone size: NA
V gene: TRBV24-1
CDR3 DNA: TGTGCCACCAGTGATTTGCACAGGGGCCAAGAGACCCAGTACTTC
CDR3 protein: CATSDLHRGQETQYF

J gene: TRBJ1-1
D gene: NA
clone size: NA
V gene: TRBV6-2/TRBV6-3
CDR3 DNA: TGTGCCAGCATCCCCCCGTGGAGCACTGAAGCTTTCTTT
CDR3 protein: CASIPPWSTEAFF

J gene: TRBJ2-3
D gene: TRBD2
clone size: NA
V gene: TRBV12-3/TRBV12-4
CDR3 DNA: TGTGCCATTACGGGGGGGGCAGATACGCAGTATTTT
CDR3 protein: CAITGGADTQYF

J gene: TRBJ1-1
D gene: TRBD1
clone size: NA
V gene: TRBV6-5
CDR3 DNA: TGTGCCAGCAGTTACTCCCAGGGGGCGCGTAGTACTGAAGCTTTCTTT
CDR3 protein: CASSYSQGARSTEAFF

J gene: TRBJ2-1
D gene: TRBD2
clone size: few
V gene: TRBV4-1
CDR3 DNA: TGCGCCAGCAGCCAAGGAACAGCGGGGACCAGAATTTCCTACAATGAGCAGTTCTTC
CDR3 protein: CASSQGTAGTRISYNEQFF

J gene: TRBJ1-6
D gene: NA
clone size: few
V gene: TRBV20-1
CDR3 DNA: TGCAGTGCTAGAGATCCCTCGGCAGGGGCAGGGTCACCCCTCCACTTT
CDR3 protein: CSARDPSAGAGSPLHF

J gene: TRBJ2-1
D gene: NA
clone size: few
V gene: TRBV20-1
CDR3 DNA: TGCAGTGCTAGAGTGGCAGTCAATGAGCAGTTCTTC
CDR3 protein: CSARVAVNEQFF

J gene: TRBJ2-7
D gene: NA
clone size: NA
V gene: TRBV9
CDR3 DNA: TGTGCCAGCAGCCCGACACCTAGTCCCTACGAGCAGTACTTC
CDR3 protein: CASSPTPSPYEQYF

J gene: TRBJ1-5
D gene: NA
clone size: NA
V gene: TRBV20-1
CDR3 DNA: TGCAGTGCTAGCTGGGTTCATCAGCCCCAGCATTTT
CDR3 protein: CSASWVHQPQHF

J gene: TRBJ2-6
D gene: NA
clone size: NA
V gene: TRBV5-6
CDR3 DNA: TGTGCCAGCAGCTTAGACTTCTCTGGGGCCAACGTCCTGACTTTC
CDR3 protein: CASSLDFSGANVLTF

J gene: TRBJ2-1
D gene: TRBD2
clone size: NA
V gene: TRBV11-1
CDR3 DNA: TGTGCCAGCAGCTTATTGGCGGGACAACTAGCGGGAGGGCCAAGAGTGCAGTTCTTC
CDR3 protein: CASSLLAGQLAGGPRVQFF

J gene: TRBJ1-1
D gene: NA
clone size: few
V gene: TRBV12-3/TRBV12-4
CDR3 DNA: TGTGCCAGCAGTTTAGGTACAGGCCCAAACACTGAAGCTTTCTTT
CDR3 protein: CASSLGTGPNTEAFF

J gene: TRBJ2-1
D gene: NA
clone size: once
V gene: TRBV2
CDR3 DNA: TGTGCCTTCAGTTTAAGGTCATTTGGGTGGACGTCCTACAATGAGCAGTTCTTC
CDR3 protein: CAFSLRSFGWTSYNEQFF

J gene: TRBJ1-6
D gene: TRBD1
clone size: few
V gene: TRBV7-6
CDR3 DNA: TGTGCCAGCAGGAAACGGACAGGGGGGAATTCACCCCTCCACTTT
CDR3 protein: CASRKRTGGNSPLHF

J gene: TRBJ2-5
D gene: TRBD2
clone size: few
V gene: TRBV5-6
CDR3 DNA: TGTGCCAGCAGCTTAGGGACTACCCATAGGACCCAGTACTTC
CDR3 protein: CASSLGTTHRTQYF

J gene: TRBJ1-2
D gene: NA
clone size: NA
V gene: TRBV5-1
CDR3 DNA: TGCGCCAGCAGCTTGGTACCTAACTATGGCTACACCTTC
CDR3 protein: CASSLVPNYGYTF

J gene: TRBJ2-6
D gene: NA
clone size: few
V gene: TRBV18
CDR3 DNA: TGTGCCAGCTCACCGCAGGGTTCTGGGGCCAACGTCCTGACTTTC
CDR3 protein: CASSPQGSGANVLTF

J gene: TRBJ2-7
D gene: NA
clone size: NA
V gene: TRBV24-1
CDR3 DNA: TGTGCCACCAGTGAGGGAGGACGGCAGTCGGGGGAGCAGTACTTC
CDR3 protein: CATSEGGRQSGEQYF

J gene: TRBJ2-2
D gene: TRBD1
clone size: many
V gene: TRBV7-9
CDR3 DNA: TGTGCCAGCAGCGCCAGGGGGCGCGCCGGGGAGCTGTTTTTT
CDR3 protein: CASSARGRAGELFF

J gene: TRBJ2-1
D gene: TRBD2
clone size: NA
V gene: TRBV12-3/TRBV12-4
CDR3 DNA: TGTGCCAGCAGGGGACTAGCGGGAGCGGGCGAGCAGTTCTTC
CDR3 protein: CASRGLAGAGEQFF

J gene: TRBJ2-7
D gene: NA
clone size: NA
V gene: TRBV27
CDR3 DNA: TGTGCCAGCAGTTCATCCGGGCTCTACGAGCAGTACTTC
CDR3 protein: CASSSSGLYEQYF

J gene: TRBJ2-1
D gene: NA
clone size: NA
V gene: TRBV24-1
CDR3 DNA: TGTGCCACCAGTGACGCCACATCACGGGACTCGAGGGGCAATGAGCAGTTCTTC
CDR3 protein: CATSDATSRDSRGNEQFF

J gene: TRBJ2-1
D gene: NA
clone size: NA
V gene: TRBV12-3/TRBV12-4
CDR3 DNA: TGTGCCAGCAGTTCCCATGATGAGCAGTTCTTC
CDR3 protein: CASSSHDEQFF

J gene: TRBJ1-1
D gene: NA
clone size: many
V gene: TRBV5-1
CDR3 DNA: TGCGCCAGCAGCCTCTCGGGCGTGAACACTGAAGCTTTCTTT
CDR3 protein: CASSLSGVNTEAFF

J gene: TRBJ2-7
D gene: NA
clone size: many
V gene: TRBV27
CDR3 DNA: TGTGCCAGCAGCTTAGCTAGCTCCTACGAGCAGTACTTC
CDR3 protein: CASSLASSYEQYF

J gene: TRBJ2-5
D gene: TRBD1
clone size: few
V gene: TRBV29-1
CDR3 DNA: TGCAGCGTGCCGGCAGGGGGCGTCGGGGAGACCCAGTACTTC
CDR3 protein: CSVPAGGVGETQYF

J gene: TRBJ2-1
D gene: TRBD1
clone size: NA
V gene: TRBV5-1
CDR3 DNA: TGCGCCAGCACACGGGACAGGGGGGGCAATGAGCAGTTCTTC
CDR3 protein: CASTRDRGGNEQFF

J gene: TRBJ2-1
D gene: TRBD2
clone size: NA
V gene: TRBV6-2/TRBV6-3
CDR3 DNA: TGTGCCAGCAGTTACTGGCGGGAGAGCTATGAGCAGTTCTTC
CDR3 protein: CASSYWRESYEQFF